The present TCR beta chain was sequenced within a study of shared clonotypes between healthy human individuals. Study in general: Each donor's CD8 memory used one plate, CD8 naive two, each CD4 subset three.

This clone was picked up one time. This CDR3 is built from 13 residues. V was trimmed by 5 bases and J by 5 bases, leaving 10 bases between them. CDR1 SEHNR and CDR2 FQNEAQ come from the germline V gene (reference sequence). Only in-frame clones appear in the TCRdb table, and some are missing; sequencing was by immunoSEQ multiplex PCR. The sample lists 1.6 million or so clones, over 95% occurring once. This chain links TRBV7-9 with TRBJ1-5; a possible D gene is TRBD1 (6 bases). The clonotype was recovered from a man aged 25 to 40 in good health. Source material: naive CD4+ T cells sorted from blood. The subset was: CD45RA+ positively selected. The CDR3 sequence: CASSPGVYQPQHF. CDR3 sequence (DNA): TGTGCCAGCAGCCCAGGGGTGTATCAGCCCCAGCATTTT.